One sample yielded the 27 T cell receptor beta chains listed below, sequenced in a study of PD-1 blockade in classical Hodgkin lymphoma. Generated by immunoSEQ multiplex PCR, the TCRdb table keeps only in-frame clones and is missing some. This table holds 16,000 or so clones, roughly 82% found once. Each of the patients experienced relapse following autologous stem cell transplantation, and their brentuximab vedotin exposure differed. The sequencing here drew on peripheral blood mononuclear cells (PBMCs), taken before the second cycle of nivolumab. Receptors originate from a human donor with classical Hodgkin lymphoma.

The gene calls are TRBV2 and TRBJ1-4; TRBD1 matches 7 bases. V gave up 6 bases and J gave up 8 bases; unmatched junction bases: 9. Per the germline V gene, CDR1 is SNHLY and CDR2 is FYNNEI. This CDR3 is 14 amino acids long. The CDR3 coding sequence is TGTGCCAGCAGAGACAGGGTAGGAGCGGAAAAACTGTTTTTT. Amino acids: CASRDRVGAEKLFF.

CDR3 amino acids: CASSLDTRSLETQYF. CDR3 coding DNA: TGTGCCAGCAGCTTAGATACCAGATCGCTAGAGACCCAGTACTTC. J is TRBJ2-5 and V is TRBV7-2; no definite D call. The CDR3 is made up of 15 amino acids. The V end lost 1 base, the J end lost 4 bases, and 13 bases lay between the germline ends. The germline gives CDR1 SGHTA, CDR2 FQGNSA.

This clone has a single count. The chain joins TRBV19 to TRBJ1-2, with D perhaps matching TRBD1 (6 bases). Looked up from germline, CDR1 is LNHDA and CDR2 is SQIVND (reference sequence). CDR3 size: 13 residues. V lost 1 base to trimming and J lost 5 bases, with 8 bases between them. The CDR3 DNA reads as TGTGCCAGTAGTATAGGAGGGGGATATGGCTACACCTTC. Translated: CASSIGGGYGYTF.

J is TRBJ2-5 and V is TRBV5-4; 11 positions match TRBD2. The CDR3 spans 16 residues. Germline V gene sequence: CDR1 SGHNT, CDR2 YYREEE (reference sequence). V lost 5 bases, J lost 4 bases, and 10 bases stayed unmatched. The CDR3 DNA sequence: TGTGCCAGCAGTTCCTCGTCGGGACTAGCGGCAGAGACCCAGTACTTC. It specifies CASSSSSGLAAETQYF.

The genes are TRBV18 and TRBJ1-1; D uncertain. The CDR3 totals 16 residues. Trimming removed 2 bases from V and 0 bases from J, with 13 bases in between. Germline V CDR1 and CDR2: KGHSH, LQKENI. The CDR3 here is CASSPEYGLMNTEAFF. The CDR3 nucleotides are TGTGCCAGCTCACCAGAGTATGGGTTGATGAACACTGAAGCTTTCTTT.

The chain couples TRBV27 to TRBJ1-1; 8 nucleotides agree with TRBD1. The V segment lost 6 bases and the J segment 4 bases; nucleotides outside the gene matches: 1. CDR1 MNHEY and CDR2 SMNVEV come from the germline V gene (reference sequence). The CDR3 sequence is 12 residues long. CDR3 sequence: CASSRGLTEAFF. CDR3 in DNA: TGTGCCAGCAGCAGGGGGCTCACTGAAGCTTTCTTT.

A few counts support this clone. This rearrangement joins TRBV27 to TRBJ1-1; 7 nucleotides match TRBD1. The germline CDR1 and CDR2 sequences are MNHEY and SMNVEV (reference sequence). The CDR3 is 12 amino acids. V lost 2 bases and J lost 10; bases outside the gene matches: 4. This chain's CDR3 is CASSLGDRPAFF. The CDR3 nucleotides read TGTGCCAGCAGTTTAGGGGACAGACCAGCTTTCTTT.

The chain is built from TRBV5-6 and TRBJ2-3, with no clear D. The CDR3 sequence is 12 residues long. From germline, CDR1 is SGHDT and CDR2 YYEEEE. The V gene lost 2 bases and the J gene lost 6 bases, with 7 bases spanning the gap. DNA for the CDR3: TGTGCCAGCAGCTTTTCATCCGATACGCAGTATTTT. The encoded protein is CASSFSSDTQYF.

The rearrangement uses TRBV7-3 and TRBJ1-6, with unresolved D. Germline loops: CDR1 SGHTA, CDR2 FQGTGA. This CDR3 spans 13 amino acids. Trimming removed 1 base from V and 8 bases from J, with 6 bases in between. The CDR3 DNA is TGTGCCAGCAGCTTAAGAATCGATTCACCCCTCCACTTT. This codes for CASSLRIDSPLHF.

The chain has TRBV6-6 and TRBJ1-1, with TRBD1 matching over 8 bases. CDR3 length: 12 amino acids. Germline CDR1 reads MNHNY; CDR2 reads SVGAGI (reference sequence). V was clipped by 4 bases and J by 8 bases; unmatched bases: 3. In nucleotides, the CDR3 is TGTGCCAGCAGTTCGGACAGGGTAGAAGCTTTCTTT. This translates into CASSSDRVEAFF.

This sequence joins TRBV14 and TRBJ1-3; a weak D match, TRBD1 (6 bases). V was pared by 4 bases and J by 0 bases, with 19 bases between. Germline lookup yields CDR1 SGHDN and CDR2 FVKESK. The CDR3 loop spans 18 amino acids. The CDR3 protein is CASSPPPGATSSGNTIYF. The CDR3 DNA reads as TGTGCCAGCAGCCCCCCGCCGGGGGCCACAAGCTCTGGAAACACCATATATTTT. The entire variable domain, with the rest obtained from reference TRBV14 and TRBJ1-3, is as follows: EAGVTQFPSHSVIEKGQTVTLRCDPISGHDNLYWYRRVMGKEIKFLLHFVKESKQDESGMPNNRFLAERTGGTYSTLKVQPAELEDSGVYFCASSPPPGATSSGNTIYFGEGSWLTVV.

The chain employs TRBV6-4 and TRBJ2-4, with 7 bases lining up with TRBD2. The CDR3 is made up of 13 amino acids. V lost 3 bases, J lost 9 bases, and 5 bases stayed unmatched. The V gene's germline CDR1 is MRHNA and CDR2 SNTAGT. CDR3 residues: CASSEDQRGIQYF. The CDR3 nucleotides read TGTGCCAGCAGTGAGGACCAGCGGGGCATTCAGTACTTC.

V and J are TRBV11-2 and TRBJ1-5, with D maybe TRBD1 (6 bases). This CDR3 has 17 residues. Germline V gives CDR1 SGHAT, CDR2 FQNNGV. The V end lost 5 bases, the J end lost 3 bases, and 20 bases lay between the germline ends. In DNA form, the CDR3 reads TGTGCCAGCAGCCAAGAGTCCGATGGGGGCCTCAATCAGCCCCAGCATTTT. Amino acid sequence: CASSQESDGGLNQPQHF.

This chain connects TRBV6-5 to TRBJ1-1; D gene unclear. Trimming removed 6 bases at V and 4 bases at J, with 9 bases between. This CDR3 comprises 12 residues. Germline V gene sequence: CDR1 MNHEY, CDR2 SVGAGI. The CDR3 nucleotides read TGTGCCAGCAGGCATCCTAGCACTGAAGCTTTCTTT. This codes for CASRHPSTEAFF.

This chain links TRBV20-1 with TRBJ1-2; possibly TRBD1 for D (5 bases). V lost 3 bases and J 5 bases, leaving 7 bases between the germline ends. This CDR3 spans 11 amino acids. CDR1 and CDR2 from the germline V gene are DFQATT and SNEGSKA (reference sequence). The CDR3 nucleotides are TGCAGTGCTAGCTCAGGGTATGGCTACACCTTC. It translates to CSASSGYGYTF.

CDR3 in amino acids: CASIMGQGINSPLHF. CDR3 sequence (DNA): TGTGCCAGTATTATGGGACAGGGGATTAATTCACCCCTCCACTTT. The chain joins TRBV19 to TRBJ1-6, with 10 nucleotides matching TRBD1. Germline V lookup: CDR1 LNHDA, CDR2 SQIVND (reference sequence). The CDR3 spans 15 residues. V lost 7 bases and J lost 6; bases outside the gene matches: 6.

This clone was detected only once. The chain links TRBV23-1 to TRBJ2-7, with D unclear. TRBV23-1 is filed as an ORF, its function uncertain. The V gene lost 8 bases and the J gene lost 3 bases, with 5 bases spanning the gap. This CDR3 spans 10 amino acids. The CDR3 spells CASSRYEQYF. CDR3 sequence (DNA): TGCGCCAGCTCTCGCTACGAGCAGTACTTC.

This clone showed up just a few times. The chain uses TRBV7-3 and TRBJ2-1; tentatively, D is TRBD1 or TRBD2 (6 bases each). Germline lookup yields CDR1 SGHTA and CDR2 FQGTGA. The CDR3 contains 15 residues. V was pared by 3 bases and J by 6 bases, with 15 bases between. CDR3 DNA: TGTGCCAGCAGCTTCCCGGGGGCCCCGGGCAATGAGCAGTTCTTC. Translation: CASSFPGAPGNEQFF.

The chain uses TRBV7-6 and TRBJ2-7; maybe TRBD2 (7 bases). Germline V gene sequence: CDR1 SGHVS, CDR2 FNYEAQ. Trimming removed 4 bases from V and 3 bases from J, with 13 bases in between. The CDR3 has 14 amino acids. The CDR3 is CASSSAGANYEQYF. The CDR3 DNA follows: TGTGCCAGCAGCTCTGCGGGGGCTAACTACGAGCAGTACTTC.

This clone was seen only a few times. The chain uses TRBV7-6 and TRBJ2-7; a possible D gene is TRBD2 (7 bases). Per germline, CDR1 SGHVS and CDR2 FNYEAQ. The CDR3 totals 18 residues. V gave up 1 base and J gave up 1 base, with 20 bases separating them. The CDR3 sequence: CASSLESAGAWKSYEQYF. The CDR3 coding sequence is TGTGCCAGCAGCTTAGAGTCGGCGGGGGCATGGAAGTCCTACGAGCAGTACTTC.

The CDR3: CASSYGQTQANYGYTF. The CDR3 nucleotides read TGCGCCAGCAGCTACGGACAGACCCAAGCTAACTATGGCTACACCTTC. V and J are TRBV5-1 and TRBJ1-2; D perhaps matches TRBD1 (6 bases). The V gene's germline CDR1 is SGHRS and CDR2 YFSETQ. The V end was cut by 3 bases, the J end by 0 bases, with 15 bases between. This CDR3 spans 16 amino acids.

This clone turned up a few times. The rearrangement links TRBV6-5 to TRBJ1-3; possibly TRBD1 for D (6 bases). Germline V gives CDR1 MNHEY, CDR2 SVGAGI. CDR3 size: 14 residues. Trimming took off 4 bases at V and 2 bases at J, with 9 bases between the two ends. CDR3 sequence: CASSWAGAGNTIYF. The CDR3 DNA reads TGTGCCAGCAGTTGGGCAGGGGCTGGAAACACCATATATTTT.

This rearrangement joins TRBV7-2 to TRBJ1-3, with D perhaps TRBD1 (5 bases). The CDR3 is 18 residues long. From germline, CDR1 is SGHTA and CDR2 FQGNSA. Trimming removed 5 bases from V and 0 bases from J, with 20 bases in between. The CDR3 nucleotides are TGTGCCAGCAGCCCCCAAGGGGCTCCCGACTACTCTGGAAACACCATATATTTT. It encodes CASSPQGAPDYSGNTIYF.

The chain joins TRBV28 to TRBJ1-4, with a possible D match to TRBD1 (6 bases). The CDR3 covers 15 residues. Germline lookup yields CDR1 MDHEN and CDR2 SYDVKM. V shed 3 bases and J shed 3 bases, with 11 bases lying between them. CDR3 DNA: TGTGCCAGCAGTTTTGGCAGGGGTTCTAATGAAAAACTGTTTTTT. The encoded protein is CASSFGRGSNEKLFF.

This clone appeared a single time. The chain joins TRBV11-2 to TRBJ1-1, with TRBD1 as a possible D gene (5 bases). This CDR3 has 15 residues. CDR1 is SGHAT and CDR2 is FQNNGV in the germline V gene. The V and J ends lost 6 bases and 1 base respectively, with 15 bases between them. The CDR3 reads CASSHEPGGNTEAFF. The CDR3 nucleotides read TGTGCCAGCAGTCACGAACCGGGGGGGAACACTGAAGCTTTCTTT.

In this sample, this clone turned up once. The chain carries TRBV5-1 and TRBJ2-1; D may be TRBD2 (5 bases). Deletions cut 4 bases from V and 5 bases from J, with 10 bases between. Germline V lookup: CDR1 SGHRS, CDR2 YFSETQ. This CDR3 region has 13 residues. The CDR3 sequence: CASSLSGNNEQFF. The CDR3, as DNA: TGCGCCAGCAGCCTGTCCGGGAACAATGAGCAGTTCTTC.

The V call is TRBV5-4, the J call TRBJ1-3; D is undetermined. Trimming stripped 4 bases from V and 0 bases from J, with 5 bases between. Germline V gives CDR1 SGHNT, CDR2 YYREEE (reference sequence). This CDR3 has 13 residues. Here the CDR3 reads CASSTLSGNTIYF. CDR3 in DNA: TGTGCCAGCAGCACCCTCTCTGGAAACACCATATATTTT.